These 2 T cell receptor beta chains share one sample of origin, sequenced in a study of blood T cell repertoires in COVID-19. Method: immunoSEQ multiplex PCR; TCRdb's copy keeps in-frame clones and lacks some. The sample has about 230,000 clones, 87% seen once; the top ten hold 11%. Source material: PBMCs or T cells enriched from blood (not recorded which). The source is a man younger than 45 who had recovered from COVID-19.

The V call is TRBV6-5, the J call TRBJ1-2, with D possibly matching TRBD1 (6 bases). This CDR3 comprises 14 residues. The germline CDR1 and CDR2 sequences are MNHEY and SVGAGI. With 6 bases removed from V and 0 bases from J, the gap between germline ends came to 11 bases. The CDR3 DNA reads TGTGCCAGCAGGCAGGACAGTCCTAACTATGGCTACACCTTC. Amino acids: CASRQDSPNYGYTF.

The V and J genes are TRBV18 and TRBJ2-7; D is perhaps TRBD2 (7 bases). Deletions cut 7 bases from V and 2 bases from J, with 21 bases between. This CDR3 spans 16 amino acids. Germline assignment: CDR1 KGHSH and CDR2 LQKENI. CDR3 nucleotides: TGTGCCAGCTTTGGGGGCGGCGGGAGCGATGCCTACGAGCAGTACTTC. Its protein is CASFGGGGSDAYEQYF.